A selection of T cell receptor beta chains follows, all from one sample in a study of cytomegalovirus exposure and HLA in healthy donors. Profiled with immunoSEQ multiplex PCR; TCRdb holds only in-frame clones, not every one. The sample records under 150,000 clones, around 82% being singletons. Sequenced input: PBMCs. These TCRs come from a boy under 18 in good health and CMV-seronegative. CDR3s include the opening cysteine and the closing phenylalanine or tryptophan. A D gene is named only where the DNA matches it firmly. Size values are once, few and many counts, or a class for expanded clones, and some rows have none.

J,V,size,D,DNA,CDR3
TRBJ1-5,TRBV6-5,.,.,TGTGCCAGCAAAACAGGTTCGGATCAGCCCCAGCATTTT,CASKTGSDQPQHF
TRBJ1-1,TRBV9,.,.,TGTGCCAGCAGCGTAGGAAATATGGGGAGTGAAGCTTTCTTT,CASSVGNMGSEAFF
TRBJ1-1,TRBV7-2,.,.,TGTGCCAGCAGCTCTTACGACTCATCGAACACTGAAGCTTTCTTT,CASSSYDSSNTEAFF
TRBJ1-2,TRBV30,.,TRBD1,TGTGCCTATGACAGGGAGACTAACTATGGCTACACCTTC,CAYDRETNYGYTF
TRBJ2-2,TRBV4-3,.,TRBD1,TGCGCCAGCAGCCAACACAGGGGGCAAACCGGGGAGCTGTTTTTT,CASSQHRGQTGELFF
TRBJ1-1,TRBV2,once,TRBD1,TGTGCCAACACCGGGACAGGGGAATACACTGAAGCTTTCTTT,CANTGTGEYTEAFF
TRBJ2-7,TRBV5-5,.,.,TGTGCCAGCAGCTTGGGCGGTGGCTCCTACGAGCAGTACTTC,CASSLGGGSYEQYF
TRBJ2-5,TRBV6-1,.,TRBD1,TGTGCCAGCAGTGAAGGGGGGACAGCCGTACAAGAGACCCAGTACTTC,CASSEGGTAVQETQYF
TRBJ1-3,TRBV4-3,.,.,TGCGCCAGCAGCCAAGACTCAGGCTCTGGAAACACCATATATTTT,CASSQDSGSGNTIYF
TRBJ2-1,TRBV6-1,.,.,TGTGCCAGCAGTGCGCAGGAATACAATGAGCAGTTCTTC,CASSAQEYNEQFF
TRBJ1-1,TRBV19,.,.,TGTGCCAGTAGTATCGGGTCGGGGGCTTTCTTT,CASSIGSGAFF
TRBJ2-2,TRBV7-3,.,TRBD2,TGTGCCAGCAGATCTAGCGGCTCGAACACCGGGGAGCTGTTTTTT,CASRSSGSNTGELFF
TRBJ2-5,TRBV9,.,.,TGTGCCAGCAGCGTAGTAGGGGGCCAAGAGACCCAGTACTTC,CASSVVGGQETQYF
TRBJ1-3,TRBV6-1,.,.,TGTGCCAGCAGTGAATACAGGGCGAACTCTGGAAACACCATATATTTT,CASSEYRANSGNTIYF
TRBJ2-5,TRBV5-1,.,.,TGCGCCAGCCGAGTCGGACAACAAGAGACCCAGTACTTC,CASRVGQQETQYF
TRBJ2-3,TRBV7-3,.,.,TGTGCCAGCAGCTTATTGCCGGGAGTCCTCCATACGCAGTATTTT,CASSLLPGVLHTQYF
TRBJ2-1,TRBV2,.,.,TGTGCCAGCAGTGAAGTTGGTGTCGCGGGTGCGGATGAGCAGTTCTTC,CASSEVGVAGADEQFF
TRBJ2-5,TRBV12-5,.,TRBD1,TGTGCTAGTGGTTTGTGGGACAGGGGGCCAGGTGAGACCCAGTACTTC,CASGLWDRGPGETQYF
TRBJ1-1,TRBV9,.,TRBD1,TGTGCCAGCAGCGAGCAGGGGGACACTGAAGCTTTCTTT,CASSEQGDTEAFF
TRBJ2-3,TRBV10-3,.,.,TGTGCCATCAGTGACCTCCGCGGGGGCTACACAGATACGCAGTATTTT,CAISDLRGGYTDTQYF
TRBJ1-2,TRBV7-2,.,.,TGTGCCAGCAGCCACACCGGACAGACCTATGGCTACACCTTC,CASSHTGQTYGYTF
TRBJ2-1,TRBV7-8,.,.,TGTGCCAGCAGGGACTTGTCTTACAATGAGCAGTTCTTC,CASRDLSYNEQFF
TRBJ1-4,TRBV7-9,.,.,TGTGCCAGCAGCCTGGGGGAGGCAACTAATGAAAAACTGTTTTTT,CASSLGEATNEKLFF
TRBJ1-2,TRBV5-1,.,.,TGCGCCAGCAGCTTGGCCGGCGAAGGGGAAGGCTACACCTTC,CASSLAGEGEGYTF
TRBJ2-3,TRBV4-2,.,TRBD2,TGTGCCAGCAGCCAACTACTAGCGGGGGGGGGTGTCGCAGATACGCAGTATTTT,CASSQLLAGGGVADTQYF
TRBJ1-6,TRBV29-1,.,.,TGCAGCGTTGATGTCAGGGTTAATTCACCCCTCCACTTT,CSVDVRVNSPLHF
TRBJ2-7,TRBV5-6,.,.,TGTGCCAGCAGCCGGGCGGGTTCCTACGAGCAGTACTTC,CASSRAGSYEQYF
TRBJ2-7,TRBV5-5,.,.,TGTGCCAGCCTGAAAGGAGCCTACGAGCAGTACTTC,CASLKGAYEQYF
TRBJ1-5,TRBV6-5,.,.,TGTGCCAGCAGTTACACGCGGGACGTGAGTCAGCCCCAGCATTTT,CASSYTRDVSQPQHF
TRBJ1-1,TRBV7-2,.,.,TGTGCCAGCAGCTTAGAGGTAGCGTGGAACACTGAAGCTTTCTTT,CASSLEVAWNTEAFF
TRBJ1-2,TRBV7-3,once,TRBD1,TGTGCCAGCAGCTTAGCAGGGGGCGCGGGGTACACCTTC,CASSLAGGAGYTF
TRBJ1-4,TRBV7-2,.,TRBD1,TGTGCCAGCAGCTTAGACAGGACAGGGGGCCTTGAAAAACTGTTTTTT,CASSLDRTGGLEKLFF
TRBJ2-5,TRBV5-1,.,.,TGCGCCAGCAGCTTGGGGTCGGCCCAAGAGACTCAGTACTTC,CASSLGSAQETQYF
TRBJ2-1,TRBV7-2,.,.,TGTGCCAGCAGCCCACTAGCAGCGCACTACTCCTACAATGAGCAGTTCTTC,CASSPLAAHYSYNEQFF
TRBJ2-3,TRBV5-4,.,.,TGTGCCAGCAGCTACGGTGGGCACACCGATACGCAGTATTTT,CASSYGGHTDTQYF
TRBJ2-7,TRBV2,.,.,TGTGCCAGCAGTGAACAGGGTCCGTCTAACGAGCAGTACTTC,CASSEQGPSNEQYF
TRBJ2-7,TRBV2,.,.,TGTGCCAGCAGAGTCGAACAGGGTGGGTACGAGCAGTACTTC,CASRVEQGGYEQYF
TRBJ2-1,TRBV10-3,.,TRBD2,TGTGCCATCAGTCCCGGGGCGGCTAGCGGGAAAAATGAGCAGTTCTTC,CAISPGAASGKNEQFF
TRBJ2-7,TRBV6-5,.,.,TGTGCCAGCACCATCCAAGCAGGGATGACTTACGAGCAGTACTTC,CASTIQAGMTYEQYF
TRBJ1-1,TRBV27,.,.,TGTGCCAGCAGTTTAGTCGCTAACAAGGGGGAAGCTTTCTTT,CASSLVANKGEAFF
TRBJ2-7,TRBV6-4,.,TRBD2,TGTGCCAGCAGTGCGGGAGGCCCCCTCTCCTACGAGCAGTACTTC,CASSAGGPLSYEQYF
TRBJ1-1,TRBV19,once,.,TGTGCCAGTAGTATCGGGAAGGGAGGGGATGAAGCTTTCTTT,CASSIGKGGDEAFF